A selection of T cell receptor beta chains follows, all from one sample in a study of Graves' ophthalmopathy and Graves' hyperthyroidism. In TCRdb, the multiplex PCR reads were re-called with MiXCR into one record per CDR3 protein. Here the sample spans 400,000 to 450,000 distinct CDR3 sequences, 20% to 25% being singletons. The sequencing input was peripheral blood. The receptors originated from a woman between 18 and 30 years old with stable Graves' hyperthyroidism. Each CDR3 is given with its conserved first and last residue. The order of the fields is clone size, J gene, D gene, V gene, CDR3 protein, CDR3 DNA. The D gene is left open where the match is weak. The size field is filled for only some rows; it gives once, few, many or a size class.

clone size: many; J gene: TRBJ2-4; D gene: .; V gene: TRBV14; CDR3 protein: CASSQDRNIQYF; CDR3 DNA: TGTGCCAGCAGCCAAGATCGAAACATTCAGTACTTC
clone size: many; J gene: TRBJ2-5; D gene: .; V gene: TRBV27; CDR3 protein: CASSRGLPFQETQYF; CDR3 DNA: TGTGCCAGCAGTAGGGGACTCCCCTTTCAAGAGACCCAGTACTTC
clone size: many; J gene: TRBJ2-7; D gene: TRBD1; V gene: TRBV6-2/TRBV6-3; CDR3 protein: CASTPGQGRLEQYF; CDR3 DNA: TGTGCCAGCACTCCGGGACAGGGGCGCTTGGAGCAGTACTTC
clone size: few; J gene: TRBJ2-5; D gene: TRBD2; V gene: TRBV30; CDR3 protein: CAWSMSGAETQYF; CDR3 DNA: TGTGCCTGGAGTATGAGCGGGGCTGAGACCCAGTACTTC
clone size: many; J gene: TRBJ1-3; D gene: .; V gene: TRBV29-1; CDR3 protein: CSVEAQSSGNTIYF; CDR3 DNA: TGCAGCGTGGAGGCGCAGAGCTCTGGAAACACCATATATTTT
clone size: many; J gene: TRBJ1-2; D gene: TRBD1; V gene: TRBV27; CDR3 protein: CASSFEGAGGYTF; CDR3 DNA: TGTGCCAGCAGTTTTGAGGGGGCCGGTGGCTACACCTTC
clone size: few; J gene: TRBJ2-3; D gene: TRBD2; V gene: TRBV12-3/TRBV12-4; CDR3 protein: CASIWGTAGVDTQYF; CDR3 DNA: TGTGCCAGCATTTGGGGAACGGCGGGGGTAGATACGCAGTATTTT
clone size: many; J gene: TRBJ2-5; D gene: .; V gene: TRBV20-1; CDR3 protein: CSVQTRSETQYF; CDR3 DNA: TGCAGTGTCCAGACTAGATCGGAGACCCAGTACTTC
clone size: few; J gene: TRBJ2-5; D gene: .; V gene: TRBV11-2; CDR3 protein: CASSITPQETQYF; CDR3 DNA: TGTGCCAGCAGCATAACACCGCAAGAGACCCAGTACTTC
clone size: few; J gene: TRBJ2-5; D gene: TRBD2; V gene: TRBV5-5; CDR3 protein: CASSLEWTRETQYF; CDR3 DNA: TGTGCCAGCAGCTTGGAATGGACTAGAGAGACCCAGTACTTC
clone size: many; J gene: TRBJ1-1; D gene: .; V gene: TRBV6-5; CDR3 protein: CASSYSAANTEAFF; CDR3 DNA: TGTGCCAGCAGTTACTCGGCAGCGAACACTGAAGCTTTCTTT
clone size: many; J gene: TRBJ2-7; D gene: .; V gene: TRBV5-1; CDR3 protein: CASSLETADSRYEQYF; CDR3 DNA: TGCGCCAGCAGCTTGGAAACCGCGGACTCCCGCTACGAGCAGTACTTC
clone size: many; J gene: TRBJ2-7; D gene: .; V gene: TRBV9; CDR3 protein: CASSPYVGLPYEQYF; CDR3 DNA: TGTGCCAGCAGCCCATACGTGGGCCTTCCCTACGAGCAGTACTTC
clone size: few; J gene: TRBJ1-3; D gene: .; V gene: TRBV12-3/TRBV12-4; CDR3 protein: CASSLGPAFYSGNTIYF; CDR3 DNA: TGTGCCAGCAGTTTAGGCCCCGCGTTCTACTCTGGAAACACCATATATTTT
clone size: .; J gene: TRBJ2-2; D gene: .; V gene: TRBV12-3/TRBV12-4; CDR3 protein: CASSAVRESGELFF; CDR3 DNA: TGTGCCAGCAGCGCCGTCAGGGAATCCGGGGAGCTGTTTTTT
clone size: .; J gene: TRBJ1-6; D gene: .; V gene: TRBV6-2/TRBV6-3; CDR3 protein: CATGTRSAKRVGYNSPLHF; CDR3 DNA: TGTGCCACCGGGACGAGGTCCGCGAAGAGGGTCGGCTATAATTCACCCCTCCACTTT
clone size: many; J gene: TRBJ1-1; D gene: .; V gene: TRBV12-3/TRBV12-4; CDR3 protein: CASSLGGGGEAFF; CDR3 DNA: TGTGCCAGCAGTTTAGGGGGTGGGGGGGAAGCTTTCTTT
clone size: many; J gene: TRBJ1-1; D gene: TRBD1; V gene: TRBV2; CDR3 protein: CARDRVGVREAFF; CDR3 DNA: TGTGCCAGAGACAGGGTAGGAGTCCGTGAAGCTTTCTTT
clone size: once; J gene: TRBJ2-5; D gene: .; V gene: TRBV12-3/TRBV12-4; CDR3 protein: CASSSANWRGGQGGETQYF; CDR3 DNA: TGTGCCAGCAGTTCGGCAAATTGGCGTGGAGGCCAGGGGGGCGAGACCCAGTACTTC
clone size: many; J gene: TRBJ1-1; D gene: .; V gene: TRBV15; CDR3 protein: CATSRAPMNTEAFF; CDR3 DNA: TGTGCCACCAGCAGAGCCCCCATGAACACTGAAGCTTTCTTT
clone size: .; J gene: TRBJ1-2; D gene: .; V gene: TRBV29-1; CDR3 protein: CSVALGAAGYTF; CDR3 DNA: TGCAGCGTTGCCTTGGGGGCGGCTGGCTACACCTTC
clone size: many; J gene: TRBJ2-7; D gene: .; V gene: TRBV28; CDR3 protein: CASSLSGWQSEQYF; CDR3 DNA: TGTGCCAGCAGTTTGTCTGGCTGGCAATCCGAGCAGTACTTC
clone size: many; J gene: TRBJ1-3; D gene: .; V gene: TRBV30; CDR3 protein: CAWIRGSGNTIYF; CDR3 DNA: TGTGCCTGGATCCGGGGGAGTGGAAACACCATATATTTT
clone size: many; J gene: TRBJ2-7; D gene: .; V gene: TRBV2; CDR3 protein: CASSEAPYEQYF; CDR3 DNA: TGTGCCAGCAGTGAAGCGCCGTACGAGCAGTACTTC
clone size: .; J gene: TRBJ2-7; D gene: TRBD2; V gene: TRBV20-1; CDR3 protein: CSARRGLAGGIHEQYF; CDR3 DNA: TGCAGTGCTAGAAGGGGACTAGCGGGAGGTATCCACGAGCAGTACTTC
clone size: .; J gene: TRBJ1-1; D gene: TRBD1; V gene: TRBV6-5; CDR3 protein: CASSTDRGAEAFF; CDR3 DNA: TGTGCCAGCAGTACCGACAGGGGTGCTGAAGCTTTCTTT
clone size: many; J gene: TRBJ2-7; D gene: .; V gene: TRBV5-1; CDR3 protein: CASSLDRSTSYEQYF; CDR3 DNA: TGCGCCAGCAGCTTGGACAGGTCGACCTCCTACGAGCAGTACTTC
clone size: many; J gene: TRBJ1-5; D gene: .; V gene: TRBV19; CDR3 protein: CASSLEDSQNQPQHF; CDR3 DNA: TGTGCCAGTAGCCTTGAGGACAGCCAAAATCAGCCCCAGCATTTT
clone size: many; J gene: TRBJ1-2; D gene: TRBD1; V gene: TRBV10-3; CDR3 protein: CAISRDSLYGYTF; CDR3 DNA: TGTGCCATCAGTCGGGACAGCCTCTATGGCTACACCTTC
clone size: many; J gene: TRBJ2-7; D gene: TRBD1; V gene: TRBV12-3/TRBV12-4; CDR3 protein: CASSWGTGGSCEQYF; CDR3 DNA: TGTGCCAGCAGTTGGGGGACAGGGGGCTCCTGCGAGCAGTACTTC
clone size: many; J gene: TRBJ2-5; D gene: TRBD2; V gene: TRBV20-1; CDR3 protein: CSAAPPREGEETQYF; CDR3 DNA: TGCAGTGCTGCCCCTCCTAGGGAGGGAGAAGAGACCCAGTACTTC
clone size: .; J gene: TRBJ2-5; D gene: .; V gene: TRBV5-1; CDR3 protein: CASSLDGFVTQYF; CDR3 DNA: TGCGCCAGCAGCTTGGATGGTTTTGTGACCCAGTACTTC
clone size: .; J gene: TRBJ2-5; D gene: TRBD1; V gene: TRBV27; CDR3 protein: CASSVLPPGQGLETQYF; CDR3 DNA: TGTGCCAGCAGTGTCCTGCCTCCGGGACAGGGGCTAGAGACCCAGTACTTC